The 25 T cell receptor beta chains listed next were all sequenced from one sample in a study of blood T cell repertoires in COVID-19. Some clones are missing from TCRdb's copy, which holds only in-frame ones; the method was immunoSEQ multiplex PCR. The data show over 150,000 clones, 70% to 90% seen once. Sample: peripheral blood. The receptors derive from a man aged 55 to 70 with COVID-19, enrolled during active disease.

V and J are TRBV7-9 and TRBJ1-1; D call uncertain. This CDR3 is built from 12 residues. V was clipped by 3 bases and J by 1 base, with 3 bases between them. The germline V gene encodes CDR1 SEHNR and CDR2 FQNEAQ (reference sequence). CDR3 loop: CASSFRNTEAFF. In DNA form, the CDR3 reads TGTGCCAGCAGCTTTCGGAACACTGAAGCTTTCTTT.

V is TRBV2 and J is TRBJ1-1; D is undetermined. Trimming shortened V by 11 bases and J by 5 bases, and 18 bases separated the two germline ends. The CDR3 runs to 13 residues. Germline CDR1 SNHLY, CDR2 FYNNEI. The CDR3 DNA follows: TGTGCCGGTAGGGCGACCGAGCGGACTGAAGCTTTCTTT. Translation: CAGRATERTEAFF.

The rearrangement links TRBV27 to TRBJ1-2; 9 bases fit TRBD1. V lost 4 bases, J lost 1 base, and 10 bases stayed unmatched. The CDR3 totals 17 residues. CDR1 and CDR2 from the germline V gene are MNHEY and SMNVEV (reference sequence). The DNA for the CDR3 is TGTGCCAGCAGTTCCCTACTACAGGGGGCGAGTAACTATGGCTACACCTTC. It encodes CASSSLLQGASNYGYTF.

This clone was observed once. The chain combines TRBV7-2 with TRBJ1-4; 9 positions agree with TRBD1. Germline CDR1 is SGHTA and CDR2 is FQGNSA. V shed 4 bases and J 7 bases; nucleotides not matched to a gene: 4. The CDR3 is made up of 14 amino acids. CDR3 loop: CASSSGTGFEKLFF. The CDR3 region has the DNA TGTGCCAGCAGCTCCGGGACAGGGTTTGAAAAACTGTTTTTT.

V and J are TRBV3-1 (or the pseudogene TRBV3-2) and TRBJ2-3, with 12 bases matching TRBD2. The germline V gene has CDR1 LGHDT and CDR2 YNNKEL (reference sequence). J lost 5 bases, V lost 3 bases, and 15 bases had no gene match. The CDR3 has 19 amino acids. For the CDR3, the DNA is TGTGCCAGCAGCCATGGGGTTAGAGTGACTAGCGGGGGATTAGATACGCAGTATTTT. This codes for CASSHGVRVTSGGLDTQYF.

This chain joins TRBV5-8 and TRBJ1-2, with D possibly being TRBD1 (5 bases). V shed 6 bases and J shed 1 base, with 10 bases lying between them. Looked up from germline, CDR1 is SGHTS and CDR2 is YDEGEE. The CDR3 spans 13 residues. The DNA for the CDR3 is TGTGCCAGCAAGATGACAGTTAACTATGGCTACACCTTC. This gives the protein CASKMTVNYGYTF.

The CDR3 loop reads CASSRSTDTQYF. The CDR3 DNA sequence: TGTGCCAGCAGCCGTAGCACAGATACGCAGTATTTT. This sequence joins TRBV7-2 and TRBJ2-3; the D is unclear. The CDR3 consists of 12 residues. CDR1 is SGHTA and CDR2 is FQGNSA in the germline V gene. Trimming cost V 5 bases and J 0 bases, with 3 bases left between them.

V usage is TRBV29-1 and J usage is TRBJ2-5, with a weak D call TRBD2 (6 bases). The germline CDR1 and CDR2 sequences are SQVTM and ANQGSEA. Trimming left V 7 bases short and J 13 bases short, with 19 bases between. The CDR3 is 11 amino acids. CDR3 residues: CSALLRWTMYF. CDR3 coding DNA: TGCAGCGCCCTACTCCGGTGGACTATGTACTTC.

The rearrangement uses TRBV7-8 and TRBJ2-1; 11 bases fit TRBD2. With V trimmed by 6 bases and J by 7 bases, 8 bases remained unmatched. Germline CDR1 SGHVS, CDR2 FQNEAQ. The CDR3 spans 15 residues. The CDR3 protein is CASRIAGGRWNEQFF. CDR3 nucleotides: TGTGCCAGCAGGATAGCGGGGGGGCGGTGGAATGAGCAGTTCTTC.

The gene calls are TRBV4-1 and TRBJ2-1; D possibly corresponds to TRBD2 (5 bases). Germline-derived CDR1 and CDR2 are MGHRA and YSYEKL. The CDR3 loop spans 18 amino acids. Trimming took off 3 bases at V and 0 bases at J, with 18 bases between the two ends. This CDR3 is CASSHRHPGMSSYNEQFF. CDR3 sequence (DNA): TGCGCCAGCAGCCACCGCCACCCGGGGATGAGCTCCTACAATGAGCAGTTCTTC.

This clone was detected only once. This chain connects TRBV18 to TRBJ1-3; D perhaps matches TRBD1 (5 bases). The germline CDR1 and CDR2 sequences are KGHSH and LQKENI. V lost 3 bases and J 0 bases, leaving 21 bases between the germline ends. The CDR3 totals 19 residues. The CDR3 loop reads CASSPITTGSGSSGNTIYF. Here the CDR3 DNA reads TGTGCCAGCTCACCTATTACTACAGGCTCCGGGAGCTCTGGAAACACCATATATTTT.

This sequence joins TRBV11-1 and TRBJ2-5; no reliable D call. CDR3 length: 14 residues. V shed 7 bases and J shed 4 bases, with 16 bases lying between them. Looked up from germline, CDR1 is SGHAT and CDR2 is FQDESV (reference sequence). The CDR3 region is CASTQTGARETQYF. The CDR3 DNA sequence: TGTGCCAGCACTCAAACCGGTGCCCGAGAGACCCAGTACTTC.

This sequence joins TRBV5-1 and TRBJ1-4; 7 nucleotides match TRBD1. This CDR3 contains 14 residues. Unmatched junction bases numbered 3, after V lost 4 bases and J lost 3 bases. CDR1 is SGHRS and CDR2 is YFSETQ in the germline V gene. CDR3 bases: TGCGCCAGCAGCCCCGGGACAGCTAATGAAAAACTGTTTTTT. Its translation is CASSPGTANEKLFF.

This sequence joins TRBV2 and TRBJ2-5, with 9 bases that match TRBD1. With V trimmed by 4 bases and J by 2 bases, 5 bases remained unmatched. Germline CDR1 and CDR2: SNHLY and FYNNEI. This CDR3 region has 15 residues. The CDR3, as DNA: TGTGCCAGCAGTGGGCTAGGACAGGGGCAAGAGACCCAGTACTTC. Translated: CASSGLGQGQETQYF.

The chain combines TRBV5-8 with TRBJ2-5; tentative D call: TRBD1 (6 bases). The CDR3 covers 15 residues. Germline CDR1 and CDR2: SGHTS and YDEGEE. V lost 5 bases and J lost 5, with 19 bases in between. The CDR3 protein is CASSSTGLAGETQYF. The CDR3 DNA reads TGTGCCAGCAGTAGTACAGGGTTGGCTGGGGAGACCCAGTACTTC.

The rearrangement links TRBV7-6 to TRBJ2-5; 7 positions match TRBD1. Germline V gene lookup returns CDR1 SGHVS and CDR2 FNYEAQ. The ends lost 4 bases at V and 4 bases at J; junction bases unmatched: 6. The CDR3 sequence is 14 residues long. The CDR3 coding sequence is TGTGCCAGCAGCTATACAGGGGAGCGAGAGACCCAGTACTTC. Translating gives CASSYTGERETQYF.

This clone was counted a single time. This chain connects TRBV7-3 to TRBJ2-1, with a weak D call TRBD2 (6 bases). V was shortened by 4 bases and J by 1 base, with 11 bases between the two germline ends. The CDR3 sequence is 15 residues long. Germline V gene lookup returns CDR1 SGHTA and CDR2 FQGTGA. The CDR3 reads CASSYNGGSYNEQFF. CDR3 nucleotide sequence: TGTGCCAGCAGCTATAATGGGGGGTCCTACAATGAGCAGTTCTTC.

The J gene is TRBJ2-1, the V gene TRBV3-1 (or the pseudogene TRBV3-2), with D possibly matching TRBD2 (5 bases). This CDR3 has 15 residues. V gave up 1 base and J gave up 6 bases, with 13 bases separating them. Germline V CDR1 and CDR2: LGHDT, YNNKEL (reference sequence). DNA of the CDR3: TGTGCCAGCAGCCAAGTACTAGAGATGCGCAATGAGCAGTTCTTC. Amino acid sequence: CASSQVLEMRNEQFF.

This clone was picked up a small number of times. The V call is TRBV18, the J call TRBJ1-6; 9 bases line up with TRBD1. The CDR3 is 16 amino acids. CDR1 is KGHSH, CDR2 LQKENI, per germline. With V trimmed by 3 bases and J by 7 bases, 7 bases remained unmatched. CDR3 amino acids: CASSPNRQGGNSPLHF. CDR3 nucleotides: TGTGCCAGCTCACCGAACCGACAGGGGGGGAATTCACCCCTCCACTTT.

This sequence joins TRBV6-6 and TRBJ2-7, with D tentatively TRBD1 (5 bases). There are 14 residues in the CDR3. Deletions cut 4 bases from V and 3 bases from J, with 13 bases between. CDR1 and CDR2 (germline): MNHNY, SVGAGI (reference sequence). CDR3 in amino acids: CASSSQGLVYEQYF. The CDR3 bases are TGTGCCAGCAGTTCTCAGGGATTGGTCTACGAGCAGTACTTC.

The rearrangement uses TRBV2 and TRBJ1-6; 8 nucleotides match TRBD1. The CDR3 has 16 amino acids. The junction had 10 bases not matched to a gene; V was cut back by 3 bases and J by 9 bases. CDR1 and CDR2 (germline): SNHLY, FYNNEI. CDR3 protein: CASSERTGFQGSPLHF. CDR3 bases: TGTGCCAGCAGTGAGAGGACAGGGTTCCAAGGTTCACCCCTCCACTTT.

The chain is built from TRBV7-2 and TRBJ1-1; D not certain. This CDR3 region has 11 residues. V lost 5 bases, J lost 12 bases, and 13 bases lay in between. CDR1 and CDR2 from the germline V gene are SGHTA and FQGNSA. As DNA, the CDR3 is TGTGCCAGCAGCGGAGGGTCGGAGACTTTCTTT. It codes for CASSGGSETFF.

In this sample, this clone turned up once. V and J are TRBV7-9 and TRBJ1-1; a possible D gene is TRBD1 (5 bases). With 5 bases removed from V and 0 bases from J, the gap between germline ends came to 13 bases. CDR3 size: 15 residues. Germline CDR1 and CDR2: SEHNR and FQNEAQ (reference sequence). CDR3 amino acids: CASSPQTGVNTEAFF. CDR3 DNA: TGTGCCAGCAGCCCCCAGACGGGGGTGAACACTGAAGCTTTCTTT.

The gene calls are TRBV4-2 and TRBJ1-6; 8 nucleotides line up with TRBD1. Per the germline V gene, CDR1 is LGHNA and CDR2 is YNFKEQ. This CDR3 is 16 amino acids long. Unmatched junction bases numbered 6, after V lost 3 bases and J lost 5 bases. The CDR3 region is CASSHNQGANNSPLHF. The CDR3 DNA reads as TGTGCCAGCAGCCACAATCAGGGGGCGAATAATTCACCCCTCCACTTT.

This clone has a single count. The V and J genes are TRBV7-9 and TRBJ1-6, with D unclear. Trimming removed 5 bases from V and 3 bases from J, with 14 bases in between. Germline V gene sequence: CDR1 SEHNR, CDR2 FQNEAQ (reference sequence). The CDR3 is 16 amino acids. The CDR3 DNA follows: TGTGCCAGCAGCCGGGTGTTCCAAGGCTATAATTCACCCCTCCACTTT. Protein: CASSRVFQGYNSPLHF.